This TCR beta chain is drawn from a study of metastatic and nonmetastatic thyroid tumors. V lost 4 bases to trimming and J lost 4 bases, with 11 bases between them. Germline CDR1 is SGHTA and CDR2 is FQGNSA. This CDR3 is built from 14 residues. TCRdb reprocessed the PCR reads using MiXCR. There are 6,500 to 10,000 clones in the sample; about 30% occur only once, and approximately 13% lies in the top ten. No patient had received any treatment before thyroid surgery. The specimen sequenced was adjacent normal tissue. The clonotype comes from a female donor with papillary thyroid cancer or a benign thyroid nodule (not recorded which). Some clones in this sample may be carry-over from other donors' samples. The chain employs TRBV7-2 and TRBJ1-5, with D hard to call. The CDR3 bases are TGTGCCAGCAGCTCCTTTGGGATTAATCAGCCCCAGCATTTT. Encoded protein: CASSSFGINQPQHF.